This T cell receptor beta chain was documented in a study of blood T cell repertoires in COVID-19. Study information: Material from acute and convalescent COVID-19 was sourced from the United States, Italy and Spain. T cells, B-cell-depleted T cells, or PBMCs provided the cDNA or gDNA that served as material.

Trimming took off 0 bases at V and 7 bases at J, with 15 bases between the two ends. The CDR3 totals 15 residues. Germline V lookup: CDR1 MNHEY, CDR2 SVGAGI. Original handling: Amplification of reference gene primers provided the estimated nucleated cell counts. Assay used: immunoSEQ multiplex PCR; TCRdb lists only in-frame clones, some missing. V, J and clone size were drawn from that table, and D and trimming were deduced from the DNA. There are approximately 150,000 clones in the sample; roughly nine tenths occur only once, and 2.5% lies in the top ten. It was during active infection that Seattle patients were enrolled and then longitudinally followed.

Sequencing input: peripheral blood. The receptor was isolated from a human donor with COVID-19, enrolled during active disease. The donor label of this sample is uncertain. V and J are TRBV6-5 and TRBJ1-2; maybe TRBD1 (5 bases). The CDR3 reads CASSYSRQLLSGYTF. DNA of the CDR3: TGTGCCAGCAGTTACTCGAGACAGCTCCTAAGTGGCTACACCTTC.